This is a list of T cell receptor beta chains from one sample in a study of T cell responses to AZD1222 COVID-19 vaccine. The data were produced by immunoSEQ multiplex PCR, yet TCRdb's version contains in-frame clones alone and is incomplete. The sample includes 150,000 or so clones, almost 95% of them seen just once. This sample comprised peripheral blood, obtained 28 days after the second AZD1222 dose. The receptors stem from an adult who received the AZD1222 COVID-19 vaccine. The CDR3 runs from the conserved cysteine through the conserved F or W. D genes are given only for firm matches. Some rows mark clone size as missing; the rest say once, few, many or name a class of expanded clone.

>TRBJ2-5|TRBV6-5|TRBD1|-
TGTGCCAGCAGTATCAGGGGGCGTCAAGAGACCCAGTACTTC
CASSIRGRQETQYF
>TRBJ2-1|TRBV28|TRBD2|-
TGTGCCAGCAGTTTAATTAATAGAGGGAGCGGGAGTATGGATGAGCAGTTCTTC
CASSLINRGSGSMDEQFF
>TRBJ2-5|TRBV27|TRBD2|-
TGTGCCAGCAGTCACGGGACTAGCGGGAGCAAAGAGACCCAGTACTTC
CASSHGTSGSKETQYF
>TRBJ1-5|TRBV6-2/TRBV6-3|-|-
TGTGCCAGCAGCACCGAGGGGGGCACTCAGCCCCAGCATTTT
CASSTEGGTQPQHF
>TRBJ1-6|TRBV27|TRBD1|-
TGTGCCAGCAGCAGGACAGGGGACGGATCCTTTTATAATTCACCCCTCCACTTT
CASSRTGDGSFYNSPLHF
>TRBJ1-3|TRBV5-1|-|-
TGCGCCAGCAGCTTGGCCCCCGGCGGCTCTGGAAACACCATATATTTT
CASSLAPGGSGNTIYF
>TRBJ2-6|TRBV7-6|-|-
TGTGCCAGCAGCTTGAGGGCAGGGTCTGGGGCCAACGTCCTGACTTTC
CASSLRAGSGANVLTF
>TRBJ1-1|TRBV7-9|-|-
TGTGCCAGCAGCTTGAGGGATTTGAACACTGAAGCTTTCTTT
CASSLRDLNTEAFF
>TRBJ2-6|TRBV28|TRBD2|-
TGTGCCAGCAGTCTGGGGGGGACTACTGGGGCCAACGTCCTGACTTTC
CASSLGGTTGANVLTF
>TRBJ1-4|TRBV19|-|-
TGTGCCAGTAGTTTCAACCACGAGGGCCAACTGTTTTTT
CASSFNHEGQLFF
>TRBJ2-5|TRBV5-4|-|once
TGTGCCAGCAGCTTGGGCTACCAAGAGACCCAGTACTTC
CASSLGYQETQYF
>TRBJ2-3|TRBV19|TRBD1|-
TGTGCCAGTATAAAGACAGGGACAGATACGCAGTATTTT
CASIKTGTDTQYF
>TRBJ1-2|TRBV4-1|TRBD1|-
TGCGCCAGCAGCCCCGACAGGGGGCTCATCTATGGCTACACCTTC
CASSPDRGLIYGYTF
>TRBJ2-1|TRBV5-1|-|-
TGCGCCAGCAGAGAGACAGACGAGCAGTTCTTC
CASRETDEQFF
>TRBJ2-7|TRBV7-9|-|-
TGTGCCAGCAGCTTAGGTACGGGCGGATCCTACGAGCAGTACTTC
CASSLGTGGSYEQYF
>TRBJ2-7|TRBV10-3|-|-
TGTGCCATCAGTGAGCAGTCCTACGAGCAGTACTTC
CAISEQSYEQYF
>TRBJ1-2|TRBV7-8|-|-
TGTGCCAGCAGCTTAGGGGTGCGGGGCTACACCTTC
CASSLGVRGYTF
>TRBJ1-1|TRBV7-8|-|-
TGTGCCAGCAGCTTAGGAGTTGGACCCACTAAGAAGACTGAAGCTTTCTTT
CASSLGVGPTKKTEAFF
>TRBJ1-3|TRBV19|-|-
TGTGCCAGTAGTATAGAGGCCAGCTCCTCTGGAAACACCATATATTTT
CASSIEASSSGNTIYF
>TRBJ2-1|TRBV10-3|TRBD2|-
TGTGCCATCAGGACAACTAGCGGGAGTAGGAATGAGCAGTTCTTC
CAIRTTSGSRNEQFF
>TRBJ1-1|TRBV7-8|TRBD1|-
TGTGCCAGCAGCCCGGGACAGGGGACTGAAGCTTTCTTT
CASSPGQGTEAFF
>TRBJ2-7|TRBV5-6|-|-
TGTGCCAGCAGCTTGTCGGGGGTTCGCTACGAGCAGTACTTC
CASSLSGVRYEQYF
>TRBJ1-1|TRBV28|TRBD1|-
TGTGCCAGCAGCACTACCGGGACAGCGAACACTGAAGCTTTCTTT
CASSTTGTANTEAFF
>TRBJ2-7|TRBV10-1|TRBD2|-
TGCGCCAGCAGTGAGTCCGGGGGGAGAAACGAGCAGTACTTC
CASSESGGRNEQYF
>TRBJ1-5|TRBV12-3/TRBV12-4|-|-
TGTGCCAGCAGTTTAGAGGGTGTCCAGCCCCAGCATTTT
CASSLEGVQPQHF
>TRBJ1-6|TRBV18|-|-
TGTGCCAGCTCCCGCTCATCTGGGGGGGATTCACCCCTCCACTTT
CASSRSSGGDSPLHF
>TRBJ1-5|TRBV19|-|-
TGTGCCAGTACCCCTAGGGGTAGGGGCAATCAGCCCCAGCATTTT
CASTPRGRGNQPQHF
>TRBJ1-2|TRBV28|TRBD1|-
TGTGCCAGCAGTCGGGGCGGACAGGGAGGGGGTCATGGCTACACCTTC
CASSRGGQGGGHGYTF
>TRBJ2-7|TRBV19|-|-
TGTGCCAGTAGTATCTCCAGGGTCGCCAACGAGCAGTACTTC
CASSISRVANEQYF
>TRBJ2-1|TRBV29-1|-|-
TGCAGCGTTGGGCAGGGCAATGAGCAGTTCTTC
CSVGQGNEQFF
>TRBJ2-1|TRBV10-2|TRBD2|many
TGCGCCAGCCGACGGGAGGGCCTGAGGAATGAGCAGTTCTTC
CASRREGLRNEQFF
>TRBJ2-2|TRBV10-3|TRBD2|once
TGTGCCATCAGTGGCCCACCGACTAGCGGGGTGAACACCGGGGAGCTGTTTTTT
CAISGPPTSGVNTGELFF
>TRBJ1-1|TRBV7-2|-|-
TGTGCCAGCAGCTTAGTCTGGAACACTGAAGCTTTCTTT
CASSLVWNTEAFF
>TRBJ2-1|TRBV30|-|-
TGTGCCTTTGGATGGTTCATCCGAAACAATGAGCAGTTCTTC
CAFGWFIRNNEQFF
>TRBJ2-1|TRBV5-8|-|once
TGTGCCAGCAGCCCAGGTTGGGGGCCCAATGAGCAGTTCTTC
CASSPGWGPNEQFF
>TRBJ2-2|TRBV19|TRBD2|-
TGTGCCAGTAGCCTAGCGGGAGGGAACACCGGGGAGCTGTTTTTT
CASSLAGGNTGELFF
>TRBJ1-1|TRBV25-1|-|-
TGTGCCAGCAGTCTCTCCAGGGACACTGAAGCTTTCTTT
CASSLSRDTEAFF
>TRBJ1-5|TRBV28|-|-
TGTGCCACCTGGAGAGGGATAAGCAATCAGCCCCAGCATTTT
CATWRGISNQPQHF
>TRBJ2-1|TRBV28|TRBD2|-
TGTGCCAGTCAGGCTAGCGGACCCTACAATGAGCAGTTCTTC
CASQASGPYNEQFF
>TRBJ2-5|TRBV9|-|-
TGTGCCAGCAGCGCCTTCCAAACAGGGCAAGAGACCCAGTACTTC
CASSAFQTGQETQYF
>TRBJ1-3|TRBV6-6|-|-
TGTGCCAGCATCCTGACCGGGGGGATCTCTGGAAACACCATATATTTT
CASILTGGISGNTIYF
>TRBJ2-1|TRBV21-1|-|-
TGTGCCAGCAGCAACTGGACTAGCGTAGGTGATGAGCAGTTCTTC
CASSNWTSVGDEQFF
>TRBJ1-2|TRBV28|-|-
TGTGCCAGCAGTTTGGGATCCGGAAACTATGGCTACACCTTC
CASSLGSGNYGYTF
>TRBJ2-5|TRBV7-9|TRBD1|-
TGTGCCAGCAGCCTGGGACAGGGGCAAGAGACCCAGTACTTC
CASSLGQGQETQYF
>TRBJ1-1|TRBV28|-|-
TGTGCCAGCAGTTTCCCCCGCAACCAGGATCCACATGAAGCTTTCTTT
CASSFPRNQDPHEAFF
>TRBJ2-7|TRBV25-1|-|-
TGTGCCAGTAGTGGGGGGGCAACTGCCGAGCAGTACTTC
CASSGGATAEQYF